These 24 T cell receptor beta chains came from one sample sequenced in a study of shared clonotypes between healthy human individuals. Generated by immunoSEQ multiplex PCR, the TCRdb table keeps only in-frame clones and is missing some. The data show roughly 2,500,000 clones, 93% seen once. Sequenced material: naive CD4+ T cells from PBMCs. Subset here: CD45RA+ positively selected. These receptors were collected from a man aged 18-30 years in good health. Some clones in this sample may be carry-over from other donors' samples.

The chain is built from TRBV15 and TRBJ1-5; D is unclear. V shed 3 bases and J shed 0 bases, with 15 bases lying between them. CDR1 and CDR2 (germline): LNHNV, YYDKDF (reference sequence). The CDR3 runs to 17 residues. Here the CDR3 reads CATSSLRTQYSNQPQHF. The CDR3 bases are TGTGCCACCAGCAGCCTACGGACCCAATATAGCAATCAGCCCCAGCATTTT.

The gene calls are TRBV6-5 and TRBJ1-1; D perhaps matches TRBD1 (5 bases). The germline V and J ends were trimmed by 0 bases and 7 bases, with 15 bases remaining between them. The CDR3 is 15 residues long. The germline V gene encodes CDR1 MNHEY and CDR2 SVGAGI. In DNA, the CDR3 is TGTGCCAGCAGTTACTCTGGGGGATCCCGAGGTGAAGCTTTCTTT. This translates into CASSYSGGSRGEAFF.

The chain recombines TRBV15 with TRBJ2-5, with 8 positions matching TRBD2. Germline CDR1 LNHNV, CDR2 YYDKDF (reference sequence). Germline trimming cut 3 bases from V and 5 bases from J; bases unmatched to any gene: 5. The CDR3 has 14 residues. The CDR3 DNA sequence: TGTGCCACCAGCAGTCATAGCGGGACTGAGACCCAGTACTTC. Translation gives CATSSHSGTETQYF.

CDR3 loop: CASSEKSMNTEAFF. The CDR3, as DNA: TGTGCCAGCAGTGAAAAGAGCATGAACACTGAAGCTTTCTTT. V is TRBV6-1 and J is TRBJ1-1, with D unclear. This CDR3 is 14 amino acids long. V was clipped by 2 bases and J by 0 bases, with 7 bases between them. In germline, CDR1 is MNHNS, CDR2 SASEGT.

The J gene is TRBJ2-5, the V gene TRBV29-1; no definite D call. V lost 4 bases and J lost 1, with 13 bases in between. Germline V gives CDR1 SQVTM, CDR2 ANQGSEA. This CDR3 region has 14 residues. CDR3 sequence: CSVGPQLLQETQYF. For the CDR3, the DNA is TGCAGCGTTGGGCCTCAACTGCTCCAAGAGACCCAGTACTTC.

This rearrangement joins TRBV19 to TRBJ2-5; D unclear. Germline CDR1 LNHDA, CDR2 SQIVND (reference sequence). This CDR3 has 13 residues. Trimming stripped 3 bases from V and 2 bases from J, with 7 bases between. The CDR3 region has the DNA TGTGCCAGTAGTATCCGTCAGCAAGAGACCCAGTACTTC. Encoded protein: CASSIRQQETQYF.

The chain joins TRBV7-2 to TRBJ2-7; 8 nucleotides align to TRBD2. The V gene end was trimmed by 2 bases and the J gene end by 7 bases; junction bases not matched to a gene: 4. Per the germline V gene, CDR1 is SGHTA and CDR2 is FQGNSA. The CDR3 contains 13 residues. The CDR3 sequence is CASSLQRESEQYF. Written as DNA, the CDR3 is TGTGCCAGCAGCTTACAGCGGGAGAGTGAGCAGTACTTC.

V and J are TRBV11-2 and TRBJ1-1; D call uncertain. The V gene's germline CDR1 is SGHAT and CDR2 FQNNGV. Between the trimmed V and J ends, which lost 3 bases and 1 base, there was a span of 12 bases. The CDR3 runs 15 residues. CDR3 DNA sequence: TGTGCCAGCAGCTTTTTCCGAGATAGGAACACTGAAGCTTTCTTT. Its translation: CASSFFRDRNTEAFF. The full variable domain, in which reference TRBV11-2 and TRBJ1-1 provide the parts outside the CDR3, is EAGVAQSPRYKIIEKRQSVAFWCNPISGHATLYWYQQILGQGPKLLIQFQNNGVVDDSQLPKDRFSAERLKGVDSTLKIQPAKLEDSAVYLCASSFFRDRNTEAFFGQGTRLTVV.

The V and J genes are TRBV5-1 and TRBJ2-1, with 8 bases that match TRBD2. Germline V CDR1 and CDR2: SGHRS, YFSETQ. Trimming removed 2 bases from V and 9 bases from J; junction bases left unmatched: 10. CDR3 length: 15 amino acids. The CDR3 sequence is CASSLSGSGLGEQFF. CDR3 coding DNA: TGCGCCAGCAGCTTAAGCGGGAGTGGGTTGGGTGAGCAGTTCTTC.

The rearrangement links TRBV19 to TRBJ1-5, with D unresolved. This CDR3 region has 12 residues. With 5 bases removed from V and 7 bases from J, the gap between germline ends came to 9 bases. The germline V gene encodes CDR1 LNHDA and CDR2 SQIVND (reference sequence). In DNA form, the CDR3 reads TGTGCCAGTAGTGCATTTGGCCAGCCCCAGCATTTT. Translation: CASSAFGQPQHF.

As to this clone: The sample contains more than one DNA sequence encoding this CDR3. J is TRBJ1-2 and V is TRBV28; D gene uncertain. The CDR3 has 12 amino acids. Germline values: CDR1 MDHEN, CDR2 SYDVKM. Trimming left V 2 bases short and J 4 bases short, with 5 bases between. The CDR3 DNA sequence: TGTGCCAGCAGTTTAGGCAGCTATGGCTACACCTTC. It is translated as CASSLGSYGYTF.

This chain uses TRBV11-2 with TRBJ1-1; D unclear. V lost 5 bases, J lost 2 bases, and 12 bases lay in between. The CDR3 runs 14 residues. Germline values: CDR1 SGHAT, CDR2 FQNNGV. The CDR3 loop reads CASSLAVLNTEAFF. The CDR3 nucleotides read TGTGCCAGCAGCCTCGCCGTCTTAAACACTGAAGCTTTCTTT.

The chain uses TRBV10-1 and TRBJ1-2, with TRBD1 as a possible D gene (5 bases). V lost 1 base and J 4 bases, leaving 13 bases between the germline ends. The CDR3 runs 15 residues. Per the germline V gene, CDR1 is WNHNN and CDR2 is SYGVQD (reference sequence). CDR3 region: CASSEWGSEGYGYTF. The DNA for the CDR3 is TGCGCCAGCAGTGAGTGGGGCAGTGAGGGCTATGGCTACACCTTC.

This clone was recorded only once. The J gene is TRBJ2-5, the V gene TRBV5-3; possible D gene TRBD2, 5 bases. TRBV5-3 carries the ORF label, with uncertain function. The CDR3 length is 14 residues. Deletions cut 10 bases from V and 9 bases from J, with 25 bases between. The CDR3 coding sequence is TGTGCCCCACCCCTGGGGAGCCCGGATGCGGCCCAGTACTTC. As protein: CAPPLGSPDAAQYF.

The chain carries TRBV28 and TRBJ2-1; TRBD1 aligns across 9 bases. The CDR3 sequence is 12 residues long. CDR1 is MDHEN and CDR2 is SYDVKM in the germline V gene. After removal of 7 bases from V and 10 bases from J, the junction contained 5 bases not matched to a gene. CDR3 residues: CASNRGRQEQFF. CDR3 DNA: TGTGCCAGCAACAGGGGGCGACAGGAGCAGTTCTTC. The full variable domain, completed using reference TRBV28 and TRBJ2-1, is DVKVTQSSRYLVKRTGEKVFLECVQDMDHENMFWYRQDPGLGLRLIYFSYDVKMKEKGDIPEGYSVSREKKERFSLILESASTNQTSMYLCASNRGRQEQFFGPGTRLTVL.

The DNA of the CDR3 is TGTGCCAGCAGCCCACGAGGGTCGAACACCGGGGAGCTGTTTTTT. It yields the protein CASSPRGSNTGELFF. The V gene is TRBV7-3, the J gene TRBJ2-2; D is perhaps TRBD2 (5 bases). The V end lost 5 bases, the J end lost 0 bases, and 10 bases lay between the germline ends. The length of the CDR3 is 15 residues. Germline CDR1 and CDR2: SGHTA and FQGTGA. The whole variable domain, remainder taken from reference TRBV7-3 and TRBJ2-2, is GAGVSQTPSNKVTEKGKYVELRCDPISGHTALYWYRQSLGQGPEFLIYFQGTGAADDSGLPNDRFFAVRPEGSVSTLKIQRTERGDSAVYLCASSPRGSNTGELFFGEGSRLTVL.

This rearrangement joins TRBV6-5 to TRBJ1-2, with TRBD1 matching over 8 bases. In germline, CDR1 is MNHEY, CDR2 SVGAGI. The V segment lost 0 bases and the J segment 7 bases; nucleotides outside the gene matches: 7. This CDR3 is built from 15 residues. In DNA, the CDR3 is TGTGCCAGCAGTTACTCGGGGGCAGGGGGCTCTGGCTACACCTTC. Translating gives CASSYSGAGGSGYTF.

This chain links TRBV13 with TRBJ1-1; tentative D call: TRBD1 (6 bases). V dropped 5 bases and J dropped 0 bases, with 13 bases sitting between them. In germline, CDR1 is PRHDT, CDR2 FYEKMQ (reference sequence). CDR3 size: 15 residues. CDR3 nucleotide sequence: TGTGCCAGCAGCCAGGGGACGGACTTGAACACTGAAGCTTTCTTT. It codes for CASSQGTDLNTEAFF.

This clone was recorded only once. CDR3 residues: CASSLTSRGEGYTF. CDR3 nucleotide sequence: TGTGCCAGCAGCTTAACAAGCAGGGGGGAAGGCTACACCTTC. V usage is TRBV7-3 and J usage is TRBJ1-2, with 7 nucleotides matching TRBD1. CDR1 SGHTA and CDR2 FQGTGA come from the germline V gene. The CDR3 totals 14 residues. With 0 bases clipped from V and 8 bases from J, the junction kept 6 bases outside the gene matches.

Of note for this clone: The identical CDR3 is also encoded by other nucleotide sequences in the sample. The V gene is TRBV5-1, the J gene TRBJ2-3, with a possible D match to TRBD2 (5 bases). The CDR3 runs 14 residues. The V gene's germline CDR1 is SGHRS and CDR2 YFSETQ. The V end lost 3 bases, the J end lost 0 bases, and 8 bases lay between the germline ends. DNA for the CDR3: TGCGCCAGCAGCTCTCGGACTAGCACAGATACGCAGTATTTT. This codes for CASSSRTSTDTQYF.

The chain carries TRBV7-6 and TRBJ1-1, with a tentative D call TRBD1 (5 bases). Trimming pared 3 bases from V and 1 base from J, leaving 9 bases between. Per the germline V gene, CDR1 is SGHVS and CDR2 is FNYEAQ. The CDR3 loop spans 14 amino acids. CDR3 nucleotides: TGTGCCAGCAGCTTGGCCCAGGGGAACACTGAAGCTTTCTTT. It translates to CASSLAQGNTEAFF.

The chain couples TRBV15 to TRBJ1-3, with 9 bases that match TRBD1. There are 17 residues in the CDR3. Germline V gives CDR1 LNHNV, CDR2 YYDKDF (reference sequence). V dropped 1 base and J dropped 3; count of bases not matched to a gene: 7. CDR3 nucleotides: TGTGCCACCAGCAGAGGATACAGGGGGCTAAGTGGAAACACCATATATTTT. It encodes CATSRGYRGLSGNTIYF.

J is TRBJ1-2 and V is TRBV6-5, with D maybe TRBD1 (6 bases). Trimming pared 2 bases from V and 4 bases from J, leaving 11 bases between. Germline CDR1 MNHEY, CDR2 SVGAGI. The CDR3 runs 14 residues. The DNA for the CDR3 is TGTGCCAGCAGTTACCAGAGGGGGGGCTATGGCTACACCTTC. Translation: CASSYQRGGYGYTF.

The V and J genes are TRBV28 and TRBJ1-1; 8 bases are a match to TRBD1. This CDR3 region has 15 residues. The ends lost 5 bases at V and 6 bases at J; junction bases unmatched: 11. Germline V gene lookup returns CDR1 MDHEN and CDR2 SYDVKM. CDR3 nucleotides: TGTGCCAGCAGTGCCCCCAGGACAGGGTTTCCTGAAGCTTTCTTT. As protein: CASSAPRTGFPEAFF.